These 27 T cell receptor beta chains originate from one sample sequenced in a study of regulatory T cells in long-lasting Graves disease. The time point here: persistent/refractory GD, antithyroid drugs over 5 years with positive TRAb. Scientists built the TCR library using RNA that was extracted from PBMCs. Building the TCR beta libraries relied on iRepertoire HTBI primers, and CDR3 regions underwent Arm-PCR. TCRdb ran MiXCR on the multiplex PCR reads and lists one entry per CDR3 protein. The data contain 390,000 or so distinct CDR3 sequences, 20% to 25% of them singletons. Sequencing was performed on peripheral blood mononuclear cells (PBMCs), taken when the disease was refractory, from a patient treated with antithyroid drugs. These receptors were collected from a woman in her 40s with Graves disease.

This clonotype has a count of ten or more. The V call is TRBV10-3, the J call TRBJ2-5, with D possibly being TRBD2 (5 bases). Trimming removed 5 bases from V and 1 base from J, with 14 bases in between. CDR1 is ENHRY, CDR2 SYGVKD, per germline. This CDR3 comprises 15 residues. The CDR3 coding sequence is TGTGCCATCAGTCGGCTAGCCGCACCCCAAGAGACCCAGTACTTC. Its protein product is CAISRLAAPQETQYF.

This clonotype was counted a few times. V is TRBV20-1 and J is TRBJ2-2; 7 bases are a match to TRBD2. Trimming cost V 2 bases and J 5 bases; bases outside gene matches: 8. The CDR3 totals 15 residues. CDR1 is DFQATT, CDR2 SNEGSKA, per germline (reference sequence). CDR3 coding DNA: TGCAGTGCTAGAACGTCGGGAGGCGGAACCGGGGAGCTGTTTTTT. As protein: CSARTSGGGTGELFF.

This chain uses TRBV3-1 with TRBJ1-1, with D possibly being TRBD1 (5 bases). V lost 3 bases to trimming and J lost 4 bases, with 12 bases between them. The CDR3 has 14 residues. In germline, CDR1 is LGHDT, CDR2 YNNKEL (reference sequence). In DNA, the CDR3 is TGTGCCAGCAGCCAGAGCGGGCAGGGCACTGAAGCTTTCTTT. Amino acids: CASSQSGQGTEAFF. Variable domain in full (rest from reference TRBV3-1 and TRBJ1-1): DTAVSQTPKYLVTQMGNDKSIKCEQNLGHDTMYWYKQDSKKFLKIMFSYNNKELIINETVPNRFSPKSPDKAHLNLHINSLELGDSAVYFCASSQSGQGTEAFFGQGTRLTVV.

The gene calls are TRBV9 and TRBJ2-7, with TRBD1 matching 9 bases. CDR1 and CDR2 from the germline V gene are SGDLS and YYNGEE. J lost 3 bases, V lost 0 bases, and 7 bases had no gene match. This CDR3 has 16 amino acids. The CDR3 here is CASSVESQGAFYEQYF. As DNA, the CDR3 is TGTGCCAGCAGCGTAGAATCACAGGGGGCTTTCTACGAGCAGTACTTC.

In its sample, this clonotype was seen many times. The CDR3 here is CASSEWKGYSQETQYF. In DNA form, the CDR3 reads TGTGCCAGCAGTGAGTGGAAGGGTTACTCTCAAGAGACCCAGTACTTC. The rearrangement uses TRBV2 and TRBJ2-5; no reliable D call. The germline V gene encodes CDR1 SNHLY and CDR2 FYNNEI. There are 16 residues in the CDR3. The V and J ends lost 3 bases and 2 bases respectively, with 16 bases between them. The full variable domain, rest sourced from reference TRBV2 and TRBJ2-5, is EPEVTQTPSHQVTQMGQEVILRCVPISNHLYFYWYRQILGQKVEFLVSFYNNEISEKSEIFDDQFSVERPDGSNFTLKIRSTKLEDSAMYFCASSEWKGYSQETQYFGPGTRLLVL.

This clonotype turned up a few times. This sequence joins TRBV7-9 and TRBJ1-5; D gene unclear. Germline V gives CDR1 SEHNR, CDR2 FQNEAQ (reference sequence). Trimming cost V 3 bases and J 4 bases, with 7 bases left between them. There are 13 residues in the CDR3. The CDR3 nucleotides are TGTGCCAGCAGCTTTGCGGGGAATCAGCCCCAGCATTTT. Encoded protein: CASSFAGNQPQHF.

This clonotype was recorded many times. The V gene is TRBV6-1, the J gene TRBJ2-7; possibly TRBD2 for D (5 bases). This CDR3 has 13 residues. The V and J ends lost 2 bases and 4 bases respectively, with 9 bases between them. CDR1 is MNHNS and CDR2 is SASEGT in the germline V gene. CDR3 DNA: TGTGCCAGCAGTGAATACGGCGGGTACGAGCAGTACTTC. It specifies CASSEYGGYEQYF.

The rearrangement links TRBV5-1 to TRBJ2-7, with D maybe TRBD1 (6 bases). Per the germline V gene, CDR1 is SGHRS and CDR2 is YFSETQ. Trimming stripped 5 bases from V and 0 bases from J, with 18 bases between. The CDR3 loop spans 16 amino acids. DNA of the CDR3: TGCGCCAGCAGGAATGCACAGGGATGGAACTCCTACGAGCAGTACTTC. Translation: CASRNAQGWNSYEQYF.

The gene calls are TRBV20-1 and TRBJ1-5; D ambiguous. The germline gives CDR1 DFQATT, CDR2 SNEGSKA (reference sequence). The CDR3 extends over 16 amino acids. Trimming cost V 1 base and J 2 bases, with 15 bases left between them. The CDR3 here is CSARGAGGRGNQPQHF. The DNA for the CDR3 is TGCAGTGCTAGAGGAGCGGGAGGACGGGGCAATCAGCCCCAGCATTTT.

A word on this clonotype: A much larger clonotype is one base distant, so this may be a read error. The CDR3 protein is CASGFLRQNCEQYF. CDR3 sequence (DNA): TGTGCCAGCGGGTTTTTGCGACAGAACTGCGAGCAGTACTTC. The V and J genes are TRBV11-2 and TRBJ2-7, with D maybe TRBD1 (5 bases). Per germline, CDR1 SGHAT and CDR2 FQNNGV. The CDR3 has 14 residues. Between the trimmed V and J ends, which lost 8 bases and 6 bases, there was a span of 20 bases.

This clonotype was seen repeatedly, ten times or more. This chain connects TRBV2 to TRBJ1-1; 9 nucleotides line up with TRBD1. In germline, CDR1 is SNHLY, CDR2 FYNNEI. Trimming removed 3 bases from V and 11 bases from J; junction bases left unmatched: 13. The CDR3 runs to 15 residues. The CDR3 here is CASSDRTGVSPAAFF. CDR3 nucleotide sequence: TGTGCCAGCAGTGACCGGACAGGGGTCTCCCCAGCGGCTTTCTTT.

The chain combines TRBV7-9 with TRBJ2-1; TRBD1 agrees at 9 bases. The junction had 8 bases not matched to a gene; V was cut back by 5 bases and J by 6 bases. Germline V lookup: CDR1 SEHNR, CDR2 FQNEAQ (reference sequence). This CDR3 spans 15 amino acids. CDR3 amino acids: CASSEAGTGINEQFF. CDR3 bases: TGTGCCAGCAGCGAGGCCGGGACAGGGATCAATGAGCAGTTCTTC. The variable domain in full, with the rest retrieved from reference TRBV7-9 and TRBJ2-1, is DTGVSQNPRHKITKRGQNVTFRCDPISEHNRLYWYRQTLGQGPEFLTYFQNEAQLEKSRLLSDRFSAERPKGSFSTLEIQRTEQGDSAMYLCASSEAGTGINEQFFGPGTRLTVL.

The J gene is TRBJ1-1, the V gene TRBV6-2 or TRBV6-3; 7 nucleotides agree with TRBD1. J gave up 7 bases and V 5 bases, and 7 bases lay outside the gene matches. Germline values: CDR1 MNHEY, CDR2 SVGEGT. The CDR3 runs to 13 residues. Here the CDR3 reads CASSEWDSLEAFF. Here the CDR3 DNA reads TGTGCCAGCAGTGAGTGGGACAGCCTTGAAGCTTTCTTT.

The table lists this clonotype with many counts. The rearrangement uses TRBV28 and TRBJ2-7; 7 bases are a match to TRBD1. The CDR3 runs to 15 residues. The germline gives CDR1 MDHEN, CDR2 SYDVKM. V shed 7 bases, J shed 5 bases, and the junction held 14 bases outside the gene matches. The CDR3 here is CASILSGGGVNEQYF. The CDR3 DNA sequence: TGTGCCAGCATTCTTTCAGGGGGTGGGGTCAACGAGCAGTACTTC.

Note on this clonotype: A read error may be the cause here, since a much bigger clone is one base away. This chain connects TRBV25-1 to TRBJ2-7; D is undetermined. Per germline, CDR1 MGHDK and CDR2 SYGVNS. This CDR3 is built from 15 residues. Trimming removed 6 bases from V and 0 bases from J, with 15 bases in between. In DNA form, the CDR3 reads TGTGCCAGCAGACACGGATTCAGCCTCTCCTACGAGCAGTACTTC. Amino acid sequence: CASRHGFSLSYEQYF.

The gene calls are TRBV20-1 and TRBJ2-5, with 12 bases aligning to TRBD2. Germline values: CDR1 DFQATT, CDR2 SNEGSKA (reference sequence). The J segment lost 3 bases and the V segment lost 6 bases, leaving 2 bases of the junction unmatched. There are 13 residues in the CDR3. CDR3 protein: CSAGLAGKETQYF. The CDR3 nucleotides are TGCAGTGCCGGACTAGCGGGAAAAGAGACCCAGTACTTC.

This clonotype appeared a few times. The chain links TRBV20-1 to TRBJ2-2; tentative D call: TRBD1 (5 bases). CDR1 is DFQATT and CDR2 is SNEGSKA in the germline V gene (reference sequence). V was clipped by 0 bases and J by 9 bases, with 11 bases between them. The CDR3 covers 13 residues. CDR3 in amino acids: CSARDFRERELFF. The CDR3 DNA sequence: TGCAGTGCTAGAGATTTCAGGGAACGGGAGCTGTTTTTT.

V gene TRBV4-2 combines with J gene TRBJ2-7, with 7 nucleotides matching TRBD2. CDR1 LGHNA and CDR2 YNFKEQ come from the germline V gene. The CDR3 sequence is 16 residues long. V lost 4 bases, J lost 6 bases, and 15 bases stayed unmatched. The CDR3 bases are TGTGCCAGCAGCCGGGTGGTGAGGGAGGGACCCTTCGAGCAGTACTTC. This encodes CASSRVVREGPFEQYF.

This clonotype was counted many times. The chain links TRBV6-5 to TRBJ2-5, with D possibly called TRBD1 or TRBD2 (5 bases each). The CDR3 length is 15 residues. V dropped 4 bases and J dropped 4 bases, with 16 bases sitting between them. The germline V gene has CDR1 MNHEY and CDR2 SVGAGI. CDR3 sequence: CASSSTPGTRETQYF. The CDR3 DNA reads as TGTGCCAGCAGTTCTACTCCCGGGACCCGAGAGACCCAGTACTTC.

This clonotype was observed many times. J is TRBJ1-6 and V is TRBV13, with a possible D match to TRBD1 (5 bases). This CDR3 contains 16 residues. From germline, CDR1 is PRHDT and CDR2 FYEKMQ (reference sequence). Deletions cut 5 bases from V and 0 bases from J, with 11 bases between. DNA of the CDR3: TGTGCCAGCAGCAACACAGGACGCTCCTATAATTCACCCCTCCACTTT. Its protein is CASSNTGRSYNSPLHF.

J is TRBJ2-7 and V is TRBV6-2 or TRBV6-3; D may be TRBD1 or TRBD2 (5 bases each). Trimming cost V 10 bases and J 7 bases, with 20 bases left between them. Germline CDR1 MNHEY, CDR2 SVGEGT. The CDR3 runs to 13 residues. The CDR3 sequence is CATQRGATGEQYF. The CDR3 DNA follows: TGTGCCACCCAAAGGGGCGCGACGGGGGAGCAGTACTTC.

The chain carries TRBV6-1 and TRBJ1-5; D unresolved. CDR1 is MNHNS, CDR2 SASEGT, per germline. The V end was cut by 3 bases, the J end by 1 base, with 10 bases between. CDR3 length: 15 amino acids. CDR3 sequence (DNA): TGTGCCAGCAGTGACTGGAGGGAAAGCAATCAGCCCCAGCATTTT. Translated, it gives CASSDWRESNQPQHF.

This clonotype was counted many times. V gene TRBV5-1 combines with J gene TRBJ2-7; TRBD2 is a possible D gene (5 bases). Germline CDR1 is SGHRS and CDR2 is YFSETQ. The V and J ends lost 0 bases and 5 bases respectively, with 9 bases between them. This CDR3 is 13 amino acids long. The CDR3 bases are TGCGCCAGCAGCTTGGCCACCGGGGACGAGCAGTACTTC. Translating gives CASSLATGDEQYF.

The table lists this clonotype with a count of one. It is likely a read error: a sequence one base away is far more abundant. This rearrangement joins TRBV11-3 to TRBJ1-1; a weak D match, TRBD1 (6 bases). The CDR3 totals 11 residues. Looked up from germline, CDR1 is SGHNT and CDR2 is YENEEA. CDR3 in amino acids: CASSSQGQALF. The DNA for the CDR3 is TGTGCCAGCAGCTCTCAGGGACAAGCTCTCTTT. The full variable domain, in which reference TRBV11-3 and TRBJ1-1 provide the parts outside the CDR3, is EAGVVQSPRYKIIEKKQPVAFWCNPISGHNTLYWYLQNLGQGPELLIRYENEEAVDDSQLPKDRFSAERLKGVDSTLKIQPAELGDSAVYLCASSSQGQALFGQGTRLTVV.

This clonotype was found a few times. The chain uses TRBV19 and TRBJ1-5; TRBD1 is a possible D gene (6 bases). V gave up 4 bases and J gave up 5 bases, with 24 bases separating them. Germline V CDR1 and CDR2: LNHDA, SQIVND (reference sequence). The CDR3 contains 18 residues. CDR3 in amino acids: CASSKDAQGIGSYQPQHF. CDR3 nucleotides: TGTGCCAGTAGTAAAGACGCACAGGGAATCGGGTCATATCAGCCCCAGCATTTT.

This clonotype was seen a handful of times. The gene calls are TRBV2 and TRBJ2-3, with TRBD1 identical over 9 bases. With 2 bases clipped from V and 3 bases from J, the junction kept 3 bases outside the gene matches. This CDR3 comprises 15 residues. Germline CDR1 SNHLY, CDR2 FYNNEI. The CDR3 sequence: CASSERDRVTDTQYF. The CDR3 DNA is TGTGCCAGCAGTGAAAGGGACAGGGTAACAGATACGCAGTATTTT.

This clonotype was found many times. The gene calls are TRBV28 and TRBJ2-5, with 9 positions matching TRBD1. Trimming at V came to 2 bases and at J to 5 bases, leaving 15 bases not matched to a gene. The CDR3 extends over 18 amino acids. Per germline, CDR1 MDHEN and CDR2 SYDVKM. The CDR3 sequence: CASSLGDPGTGFAETQYF. DNA of the CDR3: TGTGCCAGCAGTTTAGGGGACCCCGGGACAGGGTTTGCGGAGACCCAGTACTTC.